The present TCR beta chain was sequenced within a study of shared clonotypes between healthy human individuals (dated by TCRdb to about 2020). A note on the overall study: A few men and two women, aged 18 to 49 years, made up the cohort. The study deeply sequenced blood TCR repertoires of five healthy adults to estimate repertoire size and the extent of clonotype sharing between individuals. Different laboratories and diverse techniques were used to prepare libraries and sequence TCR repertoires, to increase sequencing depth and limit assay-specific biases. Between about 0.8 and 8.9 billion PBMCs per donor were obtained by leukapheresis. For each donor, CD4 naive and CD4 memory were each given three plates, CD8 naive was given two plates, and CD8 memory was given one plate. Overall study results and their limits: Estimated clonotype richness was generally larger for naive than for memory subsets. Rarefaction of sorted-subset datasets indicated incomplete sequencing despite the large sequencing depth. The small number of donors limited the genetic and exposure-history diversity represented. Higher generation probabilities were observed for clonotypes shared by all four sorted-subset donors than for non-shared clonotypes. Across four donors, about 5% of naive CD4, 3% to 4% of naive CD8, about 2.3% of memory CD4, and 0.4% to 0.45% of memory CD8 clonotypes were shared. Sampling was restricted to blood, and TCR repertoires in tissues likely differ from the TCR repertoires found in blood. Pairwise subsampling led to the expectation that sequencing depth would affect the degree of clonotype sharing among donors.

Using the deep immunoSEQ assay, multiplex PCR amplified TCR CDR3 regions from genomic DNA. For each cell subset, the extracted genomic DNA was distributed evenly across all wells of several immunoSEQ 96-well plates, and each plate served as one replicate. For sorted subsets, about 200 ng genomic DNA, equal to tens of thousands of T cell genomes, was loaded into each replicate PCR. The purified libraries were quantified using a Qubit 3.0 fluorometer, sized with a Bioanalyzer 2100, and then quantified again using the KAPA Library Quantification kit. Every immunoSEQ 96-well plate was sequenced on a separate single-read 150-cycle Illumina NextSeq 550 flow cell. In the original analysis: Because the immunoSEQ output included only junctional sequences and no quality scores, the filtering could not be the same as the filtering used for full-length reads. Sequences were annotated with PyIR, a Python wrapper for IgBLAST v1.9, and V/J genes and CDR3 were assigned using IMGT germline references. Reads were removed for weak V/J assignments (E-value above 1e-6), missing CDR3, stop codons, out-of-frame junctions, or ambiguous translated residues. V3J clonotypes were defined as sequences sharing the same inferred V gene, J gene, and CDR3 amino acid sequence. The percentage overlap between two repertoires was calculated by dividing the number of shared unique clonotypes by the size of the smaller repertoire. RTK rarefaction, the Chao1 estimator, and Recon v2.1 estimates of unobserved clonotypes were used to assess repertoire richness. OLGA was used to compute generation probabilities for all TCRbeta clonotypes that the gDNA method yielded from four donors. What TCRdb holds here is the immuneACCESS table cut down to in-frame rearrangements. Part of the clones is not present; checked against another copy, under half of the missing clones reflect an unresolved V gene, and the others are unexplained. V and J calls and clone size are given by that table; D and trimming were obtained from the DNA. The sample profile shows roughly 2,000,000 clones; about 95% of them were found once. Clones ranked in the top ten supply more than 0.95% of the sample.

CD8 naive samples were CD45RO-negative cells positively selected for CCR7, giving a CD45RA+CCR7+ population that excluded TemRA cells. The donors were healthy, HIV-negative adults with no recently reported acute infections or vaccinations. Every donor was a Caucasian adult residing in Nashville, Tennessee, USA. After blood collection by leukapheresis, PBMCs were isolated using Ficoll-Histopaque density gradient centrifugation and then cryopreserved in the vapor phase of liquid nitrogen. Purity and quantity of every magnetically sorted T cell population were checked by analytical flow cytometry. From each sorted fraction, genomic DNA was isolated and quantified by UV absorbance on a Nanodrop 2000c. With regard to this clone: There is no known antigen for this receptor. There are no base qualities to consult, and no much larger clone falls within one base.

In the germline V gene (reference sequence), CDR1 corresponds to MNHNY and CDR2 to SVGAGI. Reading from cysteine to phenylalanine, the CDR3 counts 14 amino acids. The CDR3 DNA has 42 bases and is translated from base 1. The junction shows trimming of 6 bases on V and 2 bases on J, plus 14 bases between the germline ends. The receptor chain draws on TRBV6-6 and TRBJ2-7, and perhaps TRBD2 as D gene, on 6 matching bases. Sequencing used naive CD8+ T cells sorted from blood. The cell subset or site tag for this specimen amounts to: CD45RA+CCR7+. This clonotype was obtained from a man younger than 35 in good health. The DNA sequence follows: TGTGCCAGCAGCTTGGACGGGGGTGCCTACGAGCAGTACTTC. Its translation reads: CASSLDGGAYEQYF.